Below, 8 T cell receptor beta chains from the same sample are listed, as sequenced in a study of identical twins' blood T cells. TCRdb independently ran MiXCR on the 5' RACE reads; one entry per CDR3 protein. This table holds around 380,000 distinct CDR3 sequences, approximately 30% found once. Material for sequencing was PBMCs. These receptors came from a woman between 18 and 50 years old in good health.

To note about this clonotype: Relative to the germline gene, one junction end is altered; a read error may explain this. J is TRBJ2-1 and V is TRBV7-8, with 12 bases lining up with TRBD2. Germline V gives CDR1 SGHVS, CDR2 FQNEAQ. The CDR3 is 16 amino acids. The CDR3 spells CVSSFLRLAGVNEWFF. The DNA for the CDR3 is TGTGTCAGCAGCTTTCTGAGACTAGCGGGAGTGAATGAGTGGTTCTTC. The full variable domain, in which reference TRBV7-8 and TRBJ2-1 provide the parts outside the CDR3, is GAGVSQSPRYKVAKRGQDVALRCDPISGHVSLFWYQQALGQGPEFLTYFQNEAQLDKSGLPSDRFFAERPEGSVSTLKIQRTQQEDSAVYLCVSSFLRLAGVNEWFFGPGTRLTVL.

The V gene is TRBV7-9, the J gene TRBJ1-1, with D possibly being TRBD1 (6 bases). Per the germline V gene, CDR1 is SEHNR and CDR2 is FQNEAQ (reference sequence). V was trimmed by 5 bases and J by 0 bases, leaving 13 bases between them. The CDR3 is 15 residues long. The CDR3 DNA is TGTGCCAGCAGCCGACGCGAGGGGGTGAACACTGAAGCTTTCTTT. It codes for CASSRREGVNTEAFF.

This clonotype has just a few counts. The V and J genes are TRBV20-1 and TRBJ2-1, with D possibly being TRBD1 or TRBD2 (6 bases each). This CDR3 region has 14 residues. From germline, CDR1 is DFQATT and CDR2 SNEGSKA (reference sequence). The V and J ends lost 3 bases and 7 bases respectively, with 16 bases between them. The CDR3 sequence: CSASDEWRGNEQFF. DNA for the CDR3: TGCAGTGCTAGCGATGAGTGGAGGGGGAATGAGCAGTTCTTC.

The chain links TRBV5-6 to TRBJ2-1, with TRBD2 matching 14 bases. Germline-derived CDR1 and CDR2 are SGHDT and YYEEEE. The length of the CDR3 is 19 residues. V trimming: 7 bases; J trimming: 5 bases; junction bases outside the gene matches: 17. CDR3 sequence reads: CASGNFGLAGGPQDNEQFF. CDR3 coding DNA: TGTGCCAGCGGGAACTTCGGACTAGCGGGAGGTCCGCAGGACAATGAGCAGTTCTTC.

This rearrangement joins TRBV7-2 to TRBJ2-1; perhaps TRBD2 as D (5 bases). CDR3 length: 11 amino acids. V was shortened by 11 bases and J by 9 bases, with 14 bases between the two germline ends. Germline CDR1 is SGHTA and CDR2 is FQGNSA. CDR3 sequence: CARRSAGEQFF. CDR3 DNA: TGTGCCCGGAGGTCCGCTGGTGAGCAGTTCTTC.

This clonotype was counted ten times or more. As DNA, the CDR3 is TGCGCCAGCAGCCGACGGGGTGCTCAGGCAGATACGCAGTATTTT. Protein sequence: CASSRRGAQADTQYF. J is TRBJ2-3 and V is TRBV5-1; D may be TRBD2 (5 bases). V dropped 4 bases and J dropped 4 bases, with 16 bases sitting between them. This CDR3 is 15 amino acids long. The germline gives CDR1 SGHRS, CDR2 YFSETQ.

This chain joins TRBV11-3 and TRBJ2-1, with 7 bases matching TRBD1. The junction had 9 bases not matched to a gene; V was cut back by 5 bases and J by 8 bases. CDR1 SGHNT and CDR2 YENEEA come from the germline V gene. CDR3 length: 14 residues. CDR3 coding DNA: TGTGCCAGCAGCCCCGGGACAGTTACATATGAGCAGTTCTTC. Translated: CASSPGTVTYEQFF. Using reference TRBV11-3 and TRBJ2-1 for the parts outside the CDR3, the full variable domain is EAGVVQSPRYKIIEKKQPVAFWCNPISGHNTLYWYLQNLGQGPELLIRYENEEAVDDSQLPKDRFSAERLKGVDSTLKIQPAELGDSAVYLCASSPGTVTYEQFFGPGTRLTVL.

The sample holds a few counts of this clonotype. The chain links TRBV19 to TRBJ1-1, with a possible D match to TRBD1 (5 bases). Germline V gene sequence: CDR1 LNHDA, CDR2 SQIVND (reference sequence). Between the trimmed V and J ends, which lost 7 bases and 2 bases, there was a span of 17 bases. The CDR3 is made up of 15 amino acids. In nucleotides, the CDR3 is TGTGCCAGTACCCTCGGAGACAGATCAAACACTGAAGCTTTCTTT. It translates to CASTLGDRSNTEAFF.